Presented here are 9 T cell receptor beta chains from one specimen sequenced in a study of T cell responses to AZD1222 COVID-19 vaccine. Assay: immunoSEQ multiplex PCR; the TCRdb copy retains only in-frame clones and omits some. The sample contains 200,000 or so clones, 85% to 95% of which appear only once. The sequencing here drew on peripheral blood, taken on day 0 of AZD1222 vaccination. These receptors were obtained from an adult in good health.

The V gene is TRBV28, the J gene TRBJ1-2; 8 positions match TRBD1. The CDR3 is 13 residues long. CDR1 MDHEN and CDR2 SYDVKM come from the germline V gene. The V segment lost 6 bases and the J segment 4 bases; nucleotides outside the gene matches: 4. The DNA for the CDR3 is TGTGCCAGCAGACCGGGACAGGTCTATGGCTACACCTTC. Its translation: CASRPGQVYGYTF.

This CDR3 reads CASSSGTGDTNTGELFF. DNA for the CDR3: TGTGCCAGCAGCTCGGGGACAGGGGACACGAACACCGGGGAGCTGTTTTTT. The rearrangement links TRBV11-3 to TRBJ2-2; 10 nucleotides agree with TRBD1. Germline V gene sequence: CDR1 SGHNT, CDR2 YENEEA. The CDR3 sequence is 17 residues long. Trimming at V came to 4 bases and at J to 0 bases, leaving 5 bases not matched to a gene.

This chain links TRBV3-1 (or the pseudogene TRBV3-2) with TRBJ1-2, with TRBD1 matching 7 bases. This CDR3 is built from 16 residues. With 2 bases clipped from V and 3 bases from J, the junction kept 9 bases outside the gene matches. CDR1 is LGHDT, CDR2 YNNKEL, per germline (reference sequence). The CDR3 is CASSQLTGTVDYGYTF. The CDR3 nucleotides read TGTGCCAGCAGCCAACTTACCGGGACAGTCGACTATGGCTACACCTTC.

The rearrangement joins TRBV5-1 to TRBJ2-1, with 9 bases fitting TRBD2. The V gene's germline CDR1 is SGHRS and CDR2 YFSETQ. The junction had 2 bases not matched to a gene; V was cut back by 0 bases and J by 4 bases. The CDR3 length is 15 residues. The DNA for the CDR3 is TGCGCCAGCAGCTTGGCTGCGGGGGGGTACAATGAGCAGTTCTTC. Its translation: CASSLAAGGYNEQFF.

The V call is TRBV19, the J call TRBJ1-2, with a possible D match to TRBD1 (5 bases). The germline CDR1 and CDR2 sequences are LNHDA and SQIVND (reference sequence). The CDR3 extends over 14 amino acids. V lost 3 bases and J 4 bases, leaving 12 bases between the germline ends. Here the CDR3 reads CASSISGRPYGYTF. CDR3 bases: TGTGCCAGTAGTATTTCAGGGCGCCCCTATGGCTACACCTTC.

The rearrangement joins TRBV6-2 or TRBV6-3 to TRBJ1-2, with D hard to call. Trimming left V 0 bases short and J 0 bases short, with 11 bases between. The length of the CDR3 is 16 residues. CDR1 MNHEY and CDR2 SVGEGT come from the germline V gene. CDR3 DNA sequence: TGTGCCAGCAGTTACTCGAGAGATACCGCTAACTATGGCTACACCTTC. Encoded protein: CASSYSRDTANYGYTF.

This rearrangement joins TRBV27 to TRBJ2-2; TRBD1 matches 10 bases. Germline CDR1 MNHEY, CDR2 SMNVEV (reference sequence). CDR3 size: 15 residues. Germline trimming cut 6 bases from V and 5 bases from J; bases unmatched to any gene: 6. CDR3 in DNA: TGTGCCAGCAGGCCGGACAGGGGGTTTACCGGGGAGCTGTTTTTT. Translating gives CASRPDRGFTGELFF.

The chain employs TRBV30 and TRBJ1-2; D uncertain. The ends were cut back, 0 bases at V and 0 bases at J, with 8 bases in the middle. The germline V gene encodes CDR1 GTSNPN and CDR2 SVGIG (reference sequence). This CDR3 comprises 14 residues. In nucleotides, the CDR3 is TGTGCCTGGAGTGTACAGATCGCTAACTATGGCTACACCTTC. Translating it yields CAWSVQIANYGYTF. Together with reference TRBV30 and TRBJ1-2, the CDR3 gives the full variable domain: SQTIHQWPATLVQPVGSPLSLECTVEGTSNPNLYWYRQAAGRGLQLLFYSVGIGQISSEVPQNLSASRPQDRQFILSSKKLLLSDSGFYLCAWSVQIANYGYTFGSGTRLTVV.

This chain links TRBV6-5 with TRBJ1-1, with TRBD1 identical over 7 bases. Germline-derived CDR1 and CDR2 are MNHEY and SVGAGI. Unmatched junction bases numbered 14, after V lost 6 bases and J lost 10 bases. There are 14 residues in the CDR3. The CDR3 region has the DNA TGTGCCAGCAGGCCCAGGGGGTATCCGGTCGGAGCTTTCTTT. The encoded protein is CASRPRGYPVGAFF.